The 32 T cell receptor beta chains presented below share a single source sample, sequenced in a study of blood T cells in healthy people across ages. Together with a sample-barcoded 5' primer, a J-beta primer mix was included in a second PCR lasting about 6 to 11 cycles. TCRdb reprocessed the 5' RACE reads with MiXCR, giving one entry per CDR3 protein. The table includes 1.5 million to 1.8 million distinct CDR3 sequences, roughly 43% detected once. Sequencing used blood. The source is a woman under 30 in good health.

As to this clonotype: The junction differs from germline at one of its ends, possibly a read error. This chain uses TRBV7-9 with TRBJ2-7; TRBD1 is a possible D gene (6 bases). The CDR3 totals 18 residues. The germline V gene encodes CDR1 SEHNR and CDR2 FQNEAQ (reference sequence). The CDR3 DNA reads TGTGTCAGCAGCTTAGTGTCCCGAGAGACAGGTACCTCCTACGAGCAGTACTTC. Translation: CVSSLVSRETGTSYEQYF.

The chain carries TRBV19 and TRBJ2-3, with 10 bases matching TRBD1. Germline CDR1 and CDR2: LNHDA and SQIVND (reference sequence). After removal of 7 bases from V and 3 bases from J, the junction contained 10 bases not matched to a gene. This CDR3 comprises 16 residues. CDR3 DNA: TGTGCCAGTAAGGCCCGGGGACAGGGGAGTACAGATACGCAGTATTTT. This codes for CASKARGQGSTDTQYF.

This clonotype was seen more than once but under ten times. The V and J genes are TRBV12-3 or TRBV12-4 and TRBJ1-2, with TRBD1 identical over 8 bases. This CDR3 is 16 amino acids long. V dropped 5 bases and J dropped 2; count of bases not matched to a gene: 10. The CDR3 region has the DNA TGTGCCAGCAGTGACAGGGGCCGTTCCCAAAACTATGGCTACACCTTC. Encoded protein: CASSDRGRSQNYGYTF.

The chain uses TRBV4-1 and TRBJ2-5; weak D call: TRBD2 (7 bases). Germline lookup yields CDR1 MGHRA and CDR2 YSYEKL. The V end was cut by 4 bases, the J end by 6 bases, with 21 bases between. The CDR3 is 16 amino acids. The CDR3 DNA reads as TGCGCCAGCAGCCTTAATGAGGGGGGGGGCGGGAAGACCCAGTACTTC. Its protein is CASSLNEGGGGKTQYF.

The CDR3 bases are TGCAGCGTCGGGACAGGGACGGTTGCTAATGAAAAACTGTTTTTT. The encoded protein is CSVGTGTVANEKLFF. The genes are TRBV29-1 and TRBJ1-4; 9 bases align to TRBD1. Per germline, CDR1 SQVTM and CDR2 ANQGSEA. The V and J ends lost 6 bases and 3 bases, in that order; junction bases with no gene match: 8. The CDR3 is made up of 15 amino acids.

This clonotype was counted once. The CDR3 reads CASSLPAHHGELFF. CDR3 bases: TGTGCCAGCAGTTTACCAGCCCACCACGGGGAGCTGTTTTTT. The chain uses TRBV28 and TRBJ2-2; D call uncertain. Trimming shortened V by 2 bases and J by 7 bases, and 11 bases separated the two germline ends. The CDR3 is 14 amino acids. CDR1 is MDHEN, CDR2 SYDVKM, per germline. Drawing the rest from reference TRBV28 and TRBJ2-2, the complete variable domain is DVKVTQSSRYLVKRTGEKVFLECVQDMDHENMFWYRQDPGLGLRLIYFSYDVKMKEKGDIPEGYSVSREKKERFSLILESASTNQTSMYLCASSLPAHHGELFFGEGSRLTVL.

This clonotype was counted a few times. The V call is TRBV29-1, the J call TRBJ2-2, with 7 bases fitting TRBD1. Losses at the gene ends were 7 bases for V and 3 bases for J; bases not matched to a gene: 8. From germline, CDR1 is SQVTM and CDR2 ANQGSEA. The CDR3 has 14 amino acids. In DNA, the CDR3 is TGCAGCGCACTGACAGGGTGGGACACCGGGGAGCTGTTTTTT. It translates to CSALTGWDTGELFF.

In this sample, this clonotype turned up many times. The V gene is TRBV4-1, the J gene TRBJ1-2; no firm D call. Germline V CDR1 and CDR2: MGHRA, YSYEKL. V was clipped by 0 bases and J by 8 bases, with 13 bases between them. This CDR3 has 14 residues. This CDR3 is CASSQDQQFRGYTF. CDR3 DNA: TGCGCCAGCAGCCAAGATCAACAGTTTCGCGGCTACACCTTC.

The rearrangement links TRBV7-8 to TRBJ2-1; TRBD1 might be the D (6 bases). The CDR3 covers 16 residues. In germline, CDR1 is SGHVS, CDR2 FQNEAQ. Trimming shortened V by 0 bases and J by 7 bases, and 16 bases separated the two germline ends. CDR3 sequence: CASSLAGRGGRNEQFF. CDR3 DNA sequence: TGTGCCAGCAGCTTAGCAGGCAGGGGTGGTCGGAATGAGCAGTTCTTC.

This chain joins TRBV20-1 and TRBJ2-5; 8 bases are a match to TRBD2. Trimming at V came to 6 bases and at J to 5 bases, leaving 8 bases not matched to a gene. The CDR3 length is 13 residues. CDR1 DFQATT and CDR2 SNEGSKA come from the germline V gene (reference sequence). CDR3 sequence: CSAPTSERETQYF. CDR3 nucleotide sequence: TGCAGTGCGCCGACTAGCGAGAGGGAGACCCAGTACTTC.

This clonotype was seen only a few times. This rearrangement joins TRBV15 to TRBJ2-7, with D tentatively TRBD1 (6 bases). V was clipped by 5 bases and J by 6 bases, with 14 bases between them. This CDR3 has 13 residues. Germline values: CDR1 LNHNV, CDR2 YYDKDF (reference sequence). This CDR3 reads CATSLTGTREQYF. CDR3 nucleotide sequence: TGTGCCACCAGCTTGACCGGGACACGCGAGCAGTACTTC.

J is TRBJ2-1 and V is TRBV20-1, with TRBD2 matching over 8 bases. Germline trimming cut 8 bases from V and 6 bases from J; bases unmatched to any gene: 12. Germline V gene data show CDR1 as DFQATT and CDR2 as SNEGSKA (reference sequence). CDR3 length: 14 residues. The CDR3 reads CSPGSGSEGNEQFF. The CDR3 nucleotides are TGCAGTCCGGGCAGCGGGAGTGAAGGCAATGAGCAGTTCTTC.

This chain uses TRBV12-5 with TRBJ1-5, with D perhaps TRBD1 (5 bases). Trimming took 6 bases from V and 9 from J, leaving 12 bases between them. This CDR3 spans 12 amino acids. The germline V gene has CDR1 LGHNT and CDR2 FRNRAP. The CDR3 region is CASGEGPWPQHF. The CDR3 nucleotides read TGTGCTAGTGGGGAGGGGCCGTGGCCCCAGCATTTT. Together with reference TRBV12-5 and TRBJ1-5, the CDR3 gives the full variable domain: DARVTQTPRHKVTEMGQEVTMRCQPILGHNTVFWYRQTMMQGLELLAYFRNRAPLDDSGMPKDRFSAEMPDATLATLKIQPSEPRDSAVYFCASGEGPWPQHFGDGTRLSIL.

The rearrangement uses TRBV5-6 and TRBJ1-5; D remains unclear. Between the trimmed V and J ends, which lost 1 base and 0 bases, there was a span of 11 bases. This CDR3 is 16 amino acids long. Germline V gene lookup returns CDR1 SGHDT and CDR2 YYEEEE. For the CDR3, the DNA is TGTGCCAGCAGCTTGTCCCCACGGTATAGCAATCAGCCCCAGCATTTT. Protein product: CASSLSPRYSNQPQHF. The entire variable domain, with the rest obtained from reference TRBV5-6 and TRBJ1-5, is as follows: DAGVTQSPTHLIKTRGQQVTLRCSPKSGHDTVSWYQQALGQGPQFIFQYYEEEERQRGNFPDRFSGHQFPNYSSELNVNALLLGDSALYLCASSLSPRYSNQPQHFGDGTRLSIL.

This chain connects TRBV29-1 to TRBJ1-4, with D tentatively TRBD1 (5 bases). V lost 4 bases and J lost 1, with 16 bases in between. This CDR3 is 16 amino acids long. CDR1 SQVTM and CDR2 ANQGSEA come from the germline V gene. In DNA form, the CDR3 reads TGCAGCGTTGTCGGGGCTCAGGGAGGAACTAATGAAAAACTGTTTTTT. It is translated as CSVVGAQGGTNEKLFF.

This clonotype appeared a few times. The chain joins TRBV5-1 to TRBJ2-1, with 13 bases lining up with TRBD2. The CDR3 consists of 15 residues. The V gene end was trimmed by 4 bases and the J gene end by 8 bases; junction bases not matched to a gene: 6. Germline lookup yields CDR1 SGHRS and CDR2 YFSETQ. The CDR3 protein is CASSRLAGGPHEQFF. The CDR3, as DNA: TGCGCCAGCAGCAGACTAGCGGGAGGACCCCATGAGCAGTTCTTC.

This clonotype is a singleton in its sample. CDR3 loop: CASSLAGGTSVGTEAFF. The CDR3 DNA reads as TGTGCCAGCAGCTTAGCCGGGGGTACCTCGGTCGGAACTGAAGCTTTCTTT. The V gene is TRBV7-9, the J gene TRBJ1-1; weak D call: TRBD1 (5 bases). Germline V CDR1 and CDR2: SEHNR, FQNEAQ (reference sequence). V was shortened by 0 bases and J by 5 bases, with 19 bases between the two germline ends. This CDR3 contains 17 residues.

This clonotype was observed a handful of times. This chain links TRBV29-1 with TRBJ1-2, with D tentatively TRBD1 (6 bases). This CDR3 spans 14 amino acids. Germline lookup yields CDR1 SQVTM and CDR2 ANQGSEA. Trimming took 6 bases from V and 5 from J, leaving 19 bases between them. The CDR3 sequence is CSVSGRQGNYGYTF. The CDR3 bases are TGCAGCGTCTCCGGGCGGCAGGGGAATTATGGCTACACCTTC.

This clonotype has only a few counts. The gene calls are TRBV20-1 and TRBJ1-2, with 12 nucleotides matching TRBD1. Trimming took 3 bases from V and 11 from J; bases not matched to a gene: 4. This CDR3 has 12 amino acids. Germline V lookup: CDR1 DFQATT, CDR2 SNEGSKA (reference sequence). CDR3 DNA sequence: TGCAGTGCTAGGCGGGGACAGGGGGCTTACACCTTC. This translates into CSARRGQGAYTF.

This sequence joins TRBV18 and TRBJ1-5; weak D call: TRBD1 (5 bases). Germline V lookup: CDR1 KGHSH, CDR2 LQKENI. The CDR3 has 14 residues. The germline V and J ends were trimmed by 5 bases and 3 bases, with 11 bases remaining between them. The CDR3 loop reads CASSIGAINQPQHF. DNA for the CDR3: TGTGCCAGCTCAATAGGGGCGATCAATCAGCCCCAGCATTTT.

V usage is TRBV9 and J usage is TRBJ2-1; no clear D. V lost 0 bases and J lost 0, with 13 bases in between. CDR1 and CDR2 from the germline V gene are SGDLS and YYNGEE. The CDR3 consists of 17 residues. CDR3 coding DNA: TGTGCCAGCAGCGTAGTTTCAGGAGTTCACTCCTACAATGAGCAGTTCTTC. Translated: CASSVVSGVHSYNEQFF.

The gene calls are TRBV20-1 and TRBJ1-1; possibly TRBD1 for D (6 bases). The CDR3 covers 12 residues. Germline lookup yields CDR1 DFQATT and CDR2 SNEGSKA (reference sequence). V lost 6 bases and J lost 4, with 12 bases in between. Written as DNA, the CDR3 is TGCAGTGCAACTCTAGGGGGCACTGAAGCTTTCTTT. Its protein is CSATLGGTEAFF.

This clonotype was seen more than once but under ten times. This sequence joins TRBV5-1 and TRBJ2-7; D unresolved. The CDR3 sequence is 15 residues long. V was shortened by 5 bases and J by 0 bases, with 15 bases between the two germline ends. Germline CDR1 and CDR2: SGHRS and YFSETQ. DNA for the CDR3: TGCGCCAGCAGACTTAACGACGGTTACTCCTACGAGCAGTACTTC. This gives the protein CASRLNDGYSYEQYF. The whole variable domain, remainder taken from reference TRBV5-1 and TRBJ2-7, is KAGVTQTPRYLIKTRGQQVTLSCSPISGHRSVSWYQQTPGQGLQFLFEYFSETQRNKGNFPGRFSGRQFSNSRSEMNVSTLELGDSALYLCASRLNDGYSYEQYFGPGTRLTVT.

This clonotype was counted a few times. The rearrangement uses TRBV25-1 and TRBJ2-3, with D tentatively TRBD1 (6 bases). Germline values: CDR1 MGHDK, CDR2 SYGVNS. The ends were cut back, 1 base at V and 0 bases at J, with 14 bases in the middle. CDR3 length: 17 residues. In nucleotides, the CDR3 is TGTGCCAGCAGTGAATTGGGCAGGGACACTAGCACAGATACGCAGTATTTT. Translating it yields CASSELGRDTSTDTQYF.

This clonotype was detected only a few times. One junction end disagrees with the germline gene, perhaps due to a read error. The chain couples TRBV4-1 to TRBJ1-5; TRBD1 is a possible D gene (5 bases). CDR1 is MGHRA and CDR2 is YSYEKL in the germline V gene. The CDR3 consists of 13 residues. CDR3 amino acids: CASSQTGNQPQHF. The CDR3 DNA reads TGTGCCAGCAGTCAAACAGGAAATCAGCCCCAGCATTTT.

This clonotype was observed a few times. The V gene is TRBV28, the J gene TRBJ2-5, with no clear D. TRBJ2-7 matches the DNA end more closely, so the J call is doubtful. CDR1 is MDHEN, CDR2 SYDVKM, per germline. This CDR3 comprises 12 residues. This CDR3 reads CASSLYKREQYF. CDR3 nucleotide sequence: TGTGCCAGCAGTTTATACAAGCGCGAGCAGTACTTC.

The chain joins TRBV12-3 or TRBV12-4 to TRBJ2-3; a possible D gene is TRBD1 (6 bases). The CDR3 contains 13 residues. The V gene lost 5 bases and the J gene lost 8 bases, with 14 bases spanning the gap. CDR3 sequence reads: CASSVKQGTTQYF. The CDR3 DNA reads TGTGCCAGCAGTGTCAAACAGGGTACTACGCAGTATTTT.

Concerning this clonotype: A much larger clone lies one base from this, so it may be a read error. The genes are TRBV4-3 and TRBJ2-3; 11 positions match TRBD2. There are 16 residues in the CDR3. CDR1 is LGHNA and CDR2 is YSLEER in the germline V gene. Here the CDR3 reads CASSQDGGLAADTLYF. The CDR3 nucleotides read TGCGCCAGCAGCCAAGATGGGGGACTAGCGGCTGATACGCTGTATTTT.

The CDR3 is CSVPTSGREDTQYF. The CDR3 coding sequence is TGCAGCGTCCCGACTAGCGGGAGAGAAGATACGCAGTATTTT. This rearrangement joins TRBV29-1 to TRBJ2-3; TRBD2 aligns across 12 bases. V lost 6 bases to trimming and J lost 5 bases; unmatched junction nucleotides: 6. The germline gives CDR1 SQVTM, CDR2 ANQGSEA. The CDR3 spans 14 residues.

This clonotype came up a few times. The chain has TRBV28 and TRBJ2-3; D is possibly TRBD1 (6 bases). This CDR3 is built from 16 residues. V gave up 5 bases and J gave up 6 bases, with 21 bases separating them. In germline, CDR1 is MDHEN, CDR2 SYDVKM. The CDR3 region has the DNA TGTGCCAGCAGTCCATCCACAGGGTGGACGGGGGATACGCAGTATTTT. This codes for CASSPSTGWTGDTQYF. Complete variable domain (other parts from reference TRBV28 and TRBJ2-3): DVKVTQSSRYLVKRTGEKVFLECVQDMDHENMFWYRQDPGLGLRLIYFSYDVKMKEKGDIPEGYSVSREKKERFSLILESASTNQTSMYLCASSPSTGWTGDTQYFGPGTRLTVL.

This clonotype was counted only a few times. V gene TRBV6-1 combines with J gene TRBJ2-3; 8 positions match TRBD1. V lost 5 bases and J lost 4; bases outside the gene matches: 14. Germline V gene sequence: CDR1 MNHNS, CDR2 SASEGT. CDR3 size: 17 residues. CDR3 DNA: TGTGCCAGCAGTCAAATAGCCGGGACAGGAGATTCAGATACGCAGTATTTT. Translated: CASSQIAGTGDSDTQYF.

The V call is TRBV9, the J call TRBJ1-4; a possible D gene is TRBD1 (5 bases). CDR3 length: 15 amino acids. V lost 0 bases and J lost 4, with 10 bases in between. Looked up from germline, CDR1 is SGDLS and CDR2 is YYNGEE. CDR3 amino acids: CASSVDSGLNEKLFF. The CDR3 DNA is TGTGCCAGCAGCGTAGATTCGGGGCTTAATGAAAAACTGTTTTTT.